The 20 T cell receptor beta chains in this list originate from one sample, sequenced in a study of cytotoxic CD8 clonotypes in ibrutinib-treated CLL. Repertoires were generated with immunoSEQ multiplex PCR, while TCRdb's copy carries only in-frame clones and drops some. The sample records 30,000 to 40,000 clones, about 70% being singletons. Source: PBMCs, taken before ibrutinib treatment. Receptors were obtained from a human donor with chronic lymphocytic leukemia.

The CDR3 spells CASRDRPGRENEKLFF. The CDR3 DNA sequence: TGTGCCAGCAGAGACCGCCCGGGGCGCGAGAATGAAAAACTGTTTTTT. The chain employs TRBV6-7 and TRBJ1-4, with D possibly TRBD1 on 5 matching bases. TRBV6-7 is recorded as an ORF, its role being uncertain. This CDR3 has 16 residues. V was trimmed by 6 bases and J by 5 bases, leaving 19 bases between them.

CDR3 loop: CASSKGGSSGNTIYF. As DNA, the CDR3 is TGTGCCAGCAGCAAAGGGGGGAGCTCTGGAAACACCATATATTTT. This chain joins TRBV9 and TRBJ1-3; TRBD1 is a possible D gene (6 bases). The CDR3 is made up of 15 amino acids. Trimming pared 4 bases from V and 0 bases from J, leaving 11 bases between. The V gene's germline CDR1 is SGDLS and CDR2 YYNGEE.

The gene calls are TRBV5-1 and TRBJ2-5; either TRBD1 or TRBD2 may fit D (6 bases each). Looked up from germline, CDR1 is SGHRS and CDR2 is YFSETQ. This CDR3 region has 14 residues. With 0 bases removed from V and 4 bases from J, the gap between germline ends came to 10 bases. The CDR3 is CASSLVEGGETQYF. The CDR3 DNA sequence: TGCGCCAGCAGCTTGGTTGAGGGGGGAGAGACCCAGTACTTC. The complete variable domain, with remaining parts taken from reference TRBV5-1 and TRBJ2-5, reads KAGVTQTPRYLIKTRGQQVTLSCSPISGHRSVSWYQQTPGQGLQFLFEYFSETQRNKGNFPGRFSGRQFSNSRSEMNVSTLELGDSALYLCASSLVEGGETQYFGPGTRLLVL.

The V call is TRBV10-3, the J call TRBJ1-2, with D hard to call. CDR3 size: 13 residues. CDR1 and CDR2 (germline): ENHRY, SYGVKD. The ends were cut back, 11 bases at V and 1 base at J, with 14 bases in the middle. CDR3 protein: CAHSADFNYGYTF. The CDR3 nucleotides are TGTGCCCATTCGGCGGACTTTAACTATGGCTACACCTTC.

V and J are TRBV11-3 and TRBJ2-6; perhaps D is TRBD1 or TRBD2 (5 bases each). The CDR3 is 16 residues long. Germline loops: CDR1 SGHNT, CDR2 YENEEA. Trimming took 2 bases from V and 2 from J, leaving 10 bases between them. The CDR3 here is CASSLSVGAGANVLTF. CDR3 nucleotide sequence: TGTGCCAGCAGCTTAAGCGTGGGGGCTGGGGCCAACGTCCTGACTTTC.

This clone turned up a few times. This chain's CDR3 is CSAPSGENNYGYTF. In DNA, the CDR3 is TGCAGCGCCCCATCGGGGGAAAATAACTATGGCTACACCTTC. The genes are TRBV29-1 and TRBJ1-2, with D perhaps TRBD1 (5 bases). The CDR3 length is 14 residues. Germline V CDR1 and CDR2: SQVTM, ANQGSEA. The germline V and J ends were trimmed by 7 bases and 1 base, with 16 bases remaining between them.

The chain links TRBV4-2 to TRBJ2-4, with a weak D call TRBD2 (5 bases). This CDR3 comprises 15 residues. The V end lost 0 bases, the J end lost 9 bases, and 15 bases lay between the germline ends. CDR1 and CDR2 from the germline V gene are LGHNA and YNFKEQ. The CDR3 region is CASSQDIGSQGIQYF. DNA of the CDR3: TGTGCCAGCAGCCAAGATATAGGGAGCCAAGGCATTCAGTACTTC.

This clone was seen a handful of times. The gene calls are TRBV27 and TRBJ2-2, with 7 positions matching TRBD2. The CDR3 consists of 13 residues. Trimming at V came to 11 bases and at J to 1 base, leaving 4 bases not matched to a gene. CDR1 is MNHEY and CDR2 is SMNVEV in the germline V gene (reference sequence). Written as DNA, the CDR3 is TGTGCCTGCTGGGGGGGGAACACCGGGGAGCTGTTTTTT. It translates to CACWGGNTGELFF.

The V and J genes are TRBV14 and TRBJ1-1, with D uncertain. The CDR3 has 16 residues. Germline V lookup: CDR1 SGHDN, CDR2 FVKESK. V was clipped by 8 bases and J by 1 base, with 20 bases between them. The CDR3 DNA sequence: TGTGCCAGCTATCTACCGGACCCGATCGGGAACACTGAAGCTTTCTTT. Its translation is CASYLPDPIGNTEAFF. Supplemented by reference TRBV14 and TRBJ1-1, the full variable domain reads EAGVTQFPSHSVIEKGQTVTLRCDPISGHDNLYWYRRVMGKEIKFLLHFVKESKQDESGMPNNRFLAERTGGTYSTLKVQPAELEDSGVYFCASYLPDPIGNTEAFFGQGTRLTVV.

The V gene is TRBV7-9, the J gene TRBJ1-1; 7 bases align to TRBD1. CDR3 length equals 15 residues. The V gene's germline CDR1 is SEHNR and CDR2 FQNEAQ (reference sequence). J was trimmed by 3 bases and V by 3 bases; bases with no gene match: 7. The CDR3 coding sequence is TGTGCCAGCAGCTTGGGTTCCCAGGGGGACACTGAAGCTTTCTTT. It is translated as CASSLGSQGDTEAFF.

The chain carries TRBV30 and TRBJ1-1, with 8 bases that match TRBD1. Germline CDR1 GTSNPN, CDR2 SVGIG (reference sequence). The CDR3 totals 15 residues. V lost 3 bases, J lost 4 bases, and 10 bases stayed unmatched. The CDR3 DNA follows: TGTGCCTGGAGAAGGGTCAGGGGGCGCGGCACTGAAGCTTTCTTT. Translated: CAWRRVRGRGTEAFF.

The chain employs TRBV7-9 and TRBJ2-7; 7 bases fit TRBD1. The V gene end was trimmed by 5 bases and the J gene end by 5 bases; junction bases not matched to a gene: 6. This CDR3 has 13 amino acids. Germline V gene data show CDR1 as SEHNR and CDR2 as FQNEAQ (reference sequence). CDR3 sequence reads: CASSAYRGHEQYF. Written as DNA, the CDR3 is TGTGCCAGCAGCGCCTACAGGGGACACGAGCAGTACTTC.

The J gene is TRBJ1-5, the V gene TRBV27; D gene unclear. There are 13 residues in the CDR3. Germline CDR1 reads MNHEY; CDR2 reads SMNVEV (reference sequence). Between the trimmed V and J ends, which lost 7 bases and 2 bases, there was a span of 9 bases. For the CDR3, the DNA is TGTGCCAGCAAAGGTATTGGCAATCAGCCCCAGCATTTT. This encodes CASKGIGNQPQHF.

In this sample, this clone turned up once. This chain connects TRBV7-9 to TRBJ1-1; tentatively, D is TRBD1 (5 bases). This CDR3 comprises 13 residues. The V gene's germline CDR1 is SEHNR and CDR2 FQNEAQ (reference sequence). V was clipped by 5 bases and J by 4 bases, with 11 bases between them. The CDR3 region has the DNA TGTGCCAGCAGCATTCAGGGAAGCACTGAAGCTTTCTTT. Its protein is CASSIQGSTEAFF. The complete variable domain, with remaining parts taken from reference TRBV7-9 and TRBJ1-1, reads DTGVSQNPRHKITKRGQNVTFRCDPISEHNRLYWYRQTLGQGPEFLTYFQNEAQLEKSRLLSDRFSAERPKGSFSTLEIQRTEQGDSAMYLCASSIQGSTEAFFGQGTRLTVV.

This clone was seen a handful of times. The chain links TRBV7-2 to TRBJ2-3; D may be TRBD1 (5 bases). The CDR3 has 13 residues. The ends were cut back, 1 base at V and 9 bases at J, with 11 bases in the middle. CDR1 is SGHTA, CDR2 FQGNSA, per germline. The CDR3 is CASSLVGRETQYF. Here the CDR3 DNA reads TGTGCCAGCAGCTTAGTTGGCAGGGAAACGCAGTATTTT.

CDR3 residues: CASSLLIIPGVGTEAFF. CDR3 in DNA: TGTGCCAGCAGTTTATTGATCATCCCGGGGGTAGGCACTGAAGCTTTCTTT. The rearrangement joins TRBV28 to TRBJ1-1; perhaps TRBD1 as D (5 bases). This CDR3 contains 17 residues. Between the trimmed V and J ends, which lost 1 base and 4 bases, there was a span of 19 bases. CDR1 and CDR2 from the germline V gene are MDHEN and SYDVKM.

In DNA, the CDR3 is TGTGCCAGCAGCTTAAGGGACCGTGCTAACTATGGCTACACCTTC. Translated: CASSLRDRANYGYTF. The rearrangement joins TRBV11-2 to TRBJ1-2; D perhaps matches TRBD1 (5 bases). V gave up 2 bases and J gave up 0 bases, with 10 bases separating them. The CDR3 totals 15 residues. Germline CDR1 SGHAT, CDR2 FQNNGV. The whole variable domain, remainder taken from reference TRBV11-2 and TRBJ1-2, is EAGVAQSPRYKIIEKRQSVAFWCNPISGHATLYWYQQILGQGPKLLIQFQNNGVVDDSQLPKDRFSAERLKGVDSTLKIQPAKLEDSAVYLCASSLRDRANYGYTFGSGTRLTVV.

The rearrangement uses TRBV27 and TRBJ2-7; a possible D gene is TRBD2 (6 bases). The CDR3 runs 13 residues. V lost 2 bases, J lost 5 bases, and 10 bases lay in between. Germline assignment: CDR1 MNHEY and CDR2 SMNVEV (reference sequence). CDR3 coding DNA: TGTGCCAGCAGTTTACTGGGAGGCAACGAGCAGTACTTC. Amino acid sequence: CASSLLGGNEQYF.

The chain combines TRBV28 with TRBJ1-4, with D unresolved. V was shortened by 6 bases and J by 0 bases, with 5 bases between the two germline ends. This CDR3 is built from 13 residues. Germline lookup yields CDR1 MDHEN and CDR2 SYDVKM. The CDR3 nucleotides are TGTGCCAGCAGGGGAGCAACTAATGAAAAACTGTTTTTT. Translating gives CASRGATNEKLFF.

This clone appeared once. The rearrangement joins TRBV7-6 to TRBJ2-1; 8 bases are shared with TRBD2. The CDR3 sequence is 17 residues long. V was clipped by 4 bases and J by 3 bases; unmatched bases: 11. CDR1 is SGHVS and CDR2 is FNYEAQ in the germline V gene. CDR3 protein: CASSSLQAGANYNEQFF. CDR3 DNA: TGTGCCAGCAGCTCCCTGCAAGCGGGAGCAAACTACAATGAGCAGTTCTTC.